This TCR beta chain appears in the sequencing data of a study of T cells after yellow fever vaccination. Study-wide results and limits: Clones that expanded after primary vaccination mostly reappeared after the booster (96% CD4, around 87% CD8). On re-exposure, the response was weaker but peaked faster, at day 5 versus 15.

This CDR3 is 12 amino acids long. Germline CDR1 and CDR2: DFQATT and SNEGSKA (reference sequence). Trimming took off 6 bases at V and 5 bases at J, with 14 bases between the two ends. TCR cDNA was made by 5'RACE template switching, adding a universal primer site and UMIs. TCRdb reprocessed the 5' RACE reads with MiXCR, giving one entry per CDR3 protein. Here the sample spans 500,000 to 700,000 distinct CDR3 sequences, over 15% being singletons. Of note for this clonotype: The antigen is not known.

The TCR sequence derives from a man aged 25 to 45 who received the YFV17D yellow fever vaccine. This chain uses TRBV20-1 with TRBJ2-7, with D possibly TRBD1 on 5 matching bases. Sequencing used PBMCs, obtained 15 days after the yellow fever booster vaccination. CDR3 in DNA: TGCAGTGCCAAAGGGGTTACCCACGAGCAGTACTTC. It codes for CSAKGVTHEQYF.